This TCR beta chain is from a study of control samples from healthy donors and cancer patients. The CDR3 runs to 14 residues. Germline values: CDR1 SEHNR, CDR2 FQNEAQ (reference sequence). The V gene end was trimmed by 8 bases and the J gene end by 4 bases; junction bases not matched to a gene: 8. Only in-frame clones appear in the TCRdb table, and some are missing; sequencing was by immunoSEQ multiplex PCR. The data hold more than 150,000 clones, with about 94% observed a single time. The clonotype originates from a man aged 45-60 years in good health. Source material: blood. The chain is built from TRBV7-9 and TRBJ2-7; 10 nucleotides align to TRBD2. CDR3 bases: TGTGCCAGCGGATCGACTAGCGGGTCTTACGAGCAGTACTTC. It specifies CASGSTSGSYEQYF.